This TCR beta chain was identified in a study of blood T cell repertoires in COVID-19. On the study more broadly: Spain, Italy and the United States supplied samples that represented acute and convalescent COVID-19. Sample material is recorded as cDNA or gDNA derived from T cells, B-cell-depleted T cells, or PBMCs.

The length of the CDR3 is 14 residues. Germline V gives CDR1 KGHSH, CDR2 LQKENI. With 3 bases clipped from V and 5 bases from J, the junction kept 4 bases outside the gene matches. In the source study's methods: Using reference gene primer amplification, nucleated cell counts were estimated. Clones were sequenced by immunoSEQ multiplex PCR, and TCRdb holds only the in-frame ones, with some missing. V, J and clone size derive from that table, while D and trimming were established from the DNA sequence. The repertoire includes roughly 160,000 clones, approximately 80% of them detected once, and roughly 9.6% sits in the top ten.

The sequenced material came from PBMCs or T cells enriched from blood (not recorded which). The sequence derives from a man aged 45-65 years who had recovered from COVID-19. The chain employs TRBV18 and TRBJ1-5; 7 nucleotides line up with TRBD1. In nucleotides, the CDR3 is TGTGCCAGCTCACCTGGGGACAGTCATCAGCCCCAGCATTTT. Its translation: CASSPGDSHQPQHF.